Following are 21 T cell receptor beta chains from one sample sequenced in a study of T-cell memory formation after mild COVID-19. TCRdb re-derived calls from the 5' RACE reads in MiXCR, one entry per CDR3 protein. The profile shows roughly 410,000 distinct CDR3 sequences, approximately 25% of them singletons. The sample was PBMCs or a T cell subset sorted from them (not recorded which). The receptor source for this set is an adult woman who had mild COVID-19 (a few samples of this study predate the infection). Cell type and time point are not known.

V usage is TRBV4-3 and J usage is TRBJ2-5, with a tentative D call TRBD2 (6 bases). With 0 bases removed from V and 5 bases from J, the gap between germline ends came to 16 bases. This CDR3 is built from 16 residues. The germline CDR1 and CDR2 sequences are LGHNA and YSLEER. Here the CDR3 DNA reads TGCGCCAGCAGCCAAGATTTTTCGGGAGTGGGGGAGACCCAGTACTTC. It yields the protein CASSQDFSGVGETQYF.

The genes are TRBV6-1 and TRBJ2-7; the D gene is possibly TRBD2 (6 bases). The V and J ends lost 6 bases and 6 bases respectively, with 15 bases between them. This CDR3 is 13 amino acids long. CDR1 MNHNS and CDR2 SASEGT come from the germline V gene. CDR3 residues: CASRATGVGEQYF. The CDR3 DNA follows: TGTGCCAGCAGGGCCACGGGGGTCGGCGAGCAGTACTTC.

V and J are TRBV4-1 and TRBJ2-2, with TRBD2 identical over 13 bases. With V trimmed by 4 bases and J by 5 bases, 1 base remained unmatched. Germline CDR1 MGHRA, CDR2 YSYEKL. CDR3 length: 15 amino acids. CDR3 nucleotide sequence: TGCGCCAGCAGCCGGACTAGCGGGGGAACCGGGGAGCTGTTTTTT. This codes for CASSRTSGGTGELFF.

This clonotype appeared a few times. The CDR3: CASSLAIAVSLATEAFF. For the CDR3, the DNA is TGTGCCAGCAGCTTAGCTATAGCTGTAAGTTTGGCAACTGAAGCTTTCTTT. The chain joins TRBV7-8 to TRBJ1-1; no clear D gene. Germline V CDR1 and CDR2: SGHVS, FQNEAQ. CDR3 length: 17 amino acids. The ends were cut back, 0 bases at V and 5 bases at J, with 19 bases in the middle.

The chain recombines TRBV15 with TRBJ2-4, with 8 bases matching TRBD1. Germline CDR1 is LNHNV and CDR2 is YYDKDF (reference sequence). The V segment lost 4 bases and the J segment 1 base; nucleotides outside the gene matches: 3. The CDR3 contains 15 residues. The CDR3 bases are TGTGCCACCAGCACGACAGGGGTGGCCAAAAACATTCAGTACTTC. Encoded protein: CATSTTGVAKNIQYF.

The CDR3, as DNA: TGTGCCAGCAGCTTAGTAGATCAGGGAGGAAAGACCCAGTACTTC. As protein: CASSLVDQGGKTQYF. This chain connects TRBV7-6 to TRBJ2-5, with D possibly being TRBD2 (6 bases). The CDR3 length is 15 residues. Per germline, CDR1 SGHVS and CDR2 FNYEAQ. The V and J ends lost 1 base and 6 bases respectively, with 15 bases between them.

This clonotype has a handful of counts. The chain links TRBV20-1 to TRBJ1-5; unclear D gene. Germline CDR1 DFQATT, CDR2 SNEGSKA (reference sequence). The CDR3 is 14 residues long. V lost 5 bases and J 0 bases, leaving 11 bases between the germline ends. CDR3 sequence reads: CSASSESSNQPQHF. The CDR3 nucleotides read TGCAGTGCTTCCTCTGAATCTAGCAATCAGCCCCAGCATTTT.

The chain has TRBV11-2 and TRBJ2-7; D remains unclear. The CDR3 length is 12 residues. The V gene lost 0 bases and the J gene lost 6 bases, with 6 bases spanning the gap. Germline-derived CDR1 and CDR2 are SGHAT and FQNNGV. The CDR3 bases are TGTGCCAGCAGCTTAGAAGAGGTCGAGCAGTACTTC. Its protein is CASSLEEVEQYF.

The chain is built from TRBV7-8 and TRBJ1-6, with D possibly matching TRBD1 (6 bases). The CDR3 has 17 amino acids. Germline assignment: CDR1 SGHVS and CDR2 FQNEAQ. Between the trimmed V and J ends, which lost 5 bases and 9 bases, there was a span of 23 bases. The CDR3 loop is CASSPLPRGKRASPLHF. The CDR3 DNA reads as TGTGCCAGCAGCCCCCTGCCCAGGGGTAAAAGGGCTTCACCCCTCCACTTT.

V gene TRBV6-2 or TRBV6-3 combines with J gene TRBJ2-5; D is perhaps TRBD2 (6 bases). Trimming removed 7 bases at V and 3 bases at J, with 12 bases between. CDR1 and CDR2 from the germline V gene are MNHEY and SVGEGT. The CDR3 loop spans 13 amino acids. DNA for the CDR3: TGTGCCAGCACCTTACCGGGGGAAGAGACCCAGTACTTC. It translates to CASTLPGEETQYF.

This chain connects TRBV12-3 or TRBV12-4 to TRBJ1-2; 10 nucleotides line up with TRBD1. The CDR3 sequence is 14 residues long. The J segment lost 1 base and the V segment lost 7 bases, leaving 3 bases of the junction unmatched. The CDR3 DNA sequence: TGTGCCAGCATACGGACAGGGGGTAACTATGGCTACACCTTC. It yields the protein CASIRTGGNYGYTF.

This chain joins TRBV24-1 and TRBJ2-1, with D possibly TRBD1 on 6 matching bases. Trimming took 4 bases from V and 8 from J, leaving 17 bases between them. There are 15 residues in the CDR3. Germline values: CDR1 KGHDR, CDR2 SFDVKD. CDR3 DNA: TGTGCCACCAGTGAGGCCGGGACAACGAGGGATGAGCAGTTCTTC. It specifies CATSEAGTTRDEQFF.

The chain is built from TRBV24-1 and TRBJ2-5; D gene uncertain. The germline V and J ends were trimmed by 4 bases and 5 bases, with 4 bases remaining between them. CDR3 length: 11 amino acids. CDR1 KGHDR and CDR2 SFDVKD come from the germline V gene. The CDR3 DNA follows: TGTGCCACCAGTGAGTCTGAGACCCAGTACTTC. Protein product: CATSESETQYF.

This clonotype was found a few times. The CDR3 bases are TGTGCCAGCAGCCTTAAAAGCTCCTACAATGAGCAGTTCTTC. This encodes CASSLKSSYNEQFF. The chain carries TRBV9 and TRBJ2-1, with D uncertain. Germline V lookup: CDR1 SGDLS, CDR2 YYNGEE. Trimming removed 4 bases from V and 0 bases from J, with 8 bases in between. CDR3 length equals 14 residues. Drawing the rest from reference TRBV9 and TRBJ2-1, the complete variable domain is DSGVTQTPKHLITATGQRVTLRCSPRSGDLSVYWYQQSLDQGLQFLIQYYNGEERAKGNILERFSAQQFPDLHSELNLSSLELGDSALYFCASSLKSSYNEQFFGPGTRLTVL.

There are a few counts of this clonotype. The V gene is TRBV30, the J gene TRBJ1-1; the match to TRBD1 covers 7 bases. Germline loops: CDR1 GTSNPN, CDR2 SVGIG (reference sequence). V lost 5 bases and J lost 2; bases outside the gene matches: 5. The CDR3 length is 13 residues. The CDR3: CAWERTGNTEAFF. The CDR3 DNA is TGTGCCTGGGAGAGGACAGGTAACACTGAAGCTTTCTTT.

The chain has TRBV4-2 and TRBJ2-5, with 8 bases matching TRBD1. V shed 4 bases, J shed 5 bases, and the junction held 9 bases outside the gene matches. This CDR3 comprises 15 residues. CDR1 and CDR2 (germline): LGHNA, YNFKEQ. The CDR3 spells CASSRLGDRWETQYF. The CDR3 nucleotides read TGTGCCAGCAGCCGCCTTGGGGACAGGTGGGAGACCCAGTACTTC.

CDR3 nucleotides: TGTGCCAGCAGTGTGGCTGGGAGAAATCAGCCCCAGCATTTT. Protein product: CASSVAGRNQPQHF. The chain uses TRBV7-9 and TRBJ1-5; D uncertain. This CDR3 spans 14 amino acids. Germline lookup yields CDR1 SEHNR and CDR2 FQNEAQ (reference sequence). Trimming took 6 bases from V and 4 from J, leaving 13 bases between them.

V is TRBV10-3 and J is TRBJ1-2; 7 bases fit TRBD1. Germline V gene lookup returns CDR1 ENHRY and CDR2 SYGVKD. V shed 3 bases, J shed 2 bases, and the junction held 3 bases outside the gene matches. The CDR3 spans 14 residues. CDR3 residues: CAISEGGRNYGYTF. The CDR3 nucleotides read TGTGCCATCAGTGAAGGGGGCAGGAACTATGGCTACACCTTC.

The table lists this clonotype with a few counts. The rearrangement uses TRBV5-1 and TRBJ2-7; TRBD1 might be the D (5 bases). The CDR3 length is 14 residues. Germline loops: CDR1 SGHRS, CDR2 YFSETQ. V lost 0 bases, J lost 2 bases, and 9 bases lay in between. The CDR3 is CASSLGGNAYEQYF. The CDR3 DNA reads as TGCGCCAGCAGCTTGGGGGGCAACGCCTACGAGCAGTACTTC.

This clonotype has only a few counts. V gene TRBV4-1 combines with J gene TRBJ2-1; perhaps TRBD1 as D (6 bases). In germline, CDR1 is MGHRA, CDR2 YSYEKL. Trimming stripped 0 bases from V and 5 bases from J, with 17 bases between. The CDR3 length is 17 residues. The CDR3 DNA reads TGCGCCAGCAGCCAAGATCTATGGGGGCGCTTCCACAATGAGCAGTTCTTC. It yields the protein CASSQDLWGRFHNEQFF.

V and J are TRBV6-5 and TRBJ2-1; 9 positions match TRBD1. This CDR3 has 12 residues. Trimming took 11 bases from V and 8 from J; bases not matched to a gene: 7. Germline V gives CDR1 MNHEY, CDR2 SVGAGI. CDR3 sequence: CAHGTGNDEQFF. The CDR3 nucleotides are TGTGCCCACGGGACAGGGAATGATGAGCAGTTCTTC.